The entry that follows covers one T cell receptor (beta chain) sequence. Method: immunoSEQ multiplex PCR; TCRdb's copy keeps in-frame clones and lacks some. The sample lists more than 150,000 clones; roughly nine tenths were seen once. This entry comes from a study of blood T cell repertoires in COVID-19. The CDR3 contains 17 residues. The V and J ends lost 5 bases and 9 bases, in that order; junction bases with no gene match: 15. Germline lookup yields CDR1 MNHNY and CDR2 SVGAGI (reference sequence). The sequenced sample consisted of peripheral blood. This clonotype was sampled from a man aged 65 to 85 with active or convalescent COVID-19. The rearrangement joins TRBV6-6 to TRBJ1-6; TRBD1 matches 8 bases. CDR3 nucleotide sequence: TGTGCCAGCAGTCTCCGGGACAGGAAAGGGGTGTCTTCACCCCTCCACTTT. This translates into CASSLRDRKGVSSPLHF.